What follows describes a single T cell receptor (beta chain). Its specificity is unknown. The germline gives CDR1 SGHNT, CDR2 YENEEA. Germline trimming cut 0 bases from V and 2 bases from J; bases unmatched to any gene: 6. This CDR3 is 18 amino acids long. The data originate from a study of cytomegalovirus exposure and HLA in healthy donors. Study outcomes and limitations: The authors considered a cluster of highly shared sequence variants likely to be a sequencing artifact.

PCR primers comprised 60 Vbeta and 13 Jbeta primers. Some clones are missing from TCRdb's copy, which holds only in-frame ones; the method was immunoSEQ multiplex PCR. This repertoire shows over 150,000 clones, about three quarters found once; its top ten account for under 3.5%. The receptor's source is a young woman in good health and CMV-seronegative. This chain uses TRBV11-3 with TRBJ2-1, with 11 bases aligning to TRBD2. The material sequenced was PBMCs. CDR3 sequence reads: CASSLDTSGRSPYNEQFF. CDR3 DNA sequence: TGTGCCAGCAGCTTAGATACTAGCGGGAGATCCCCCTACAATGAGCAGTTCTTC.